This T cell receptor beta chain is drawn from a study of regulatory T cells in long-lasting Graves disease. Study-level points and caveats: TRBV28, TRBJ1-2 and TRBJ2-5 emerged as the favored segments in persistent disease. Persistent-disease Graves' patients showed less TCR diversity than new cases.

Germline V gives CDR1 SGHTA, CDR2 FQGTGA. Trimming took 3 bases from V and 4 from J, leaving 22 bases between them. The CDR3 extends over 19 amino acids. This clonotype was seen a few times. What it recognizes is unknown. As to time point: persistent/refractory GD, antithyroid drugs over 5 years with positive TRAb. With RNA extracted from PBMCs as input, the TCR library was made. Into tubes containing EDTA, approximately 8.9 milliliters of peripheral blood were drawn. Through Arm-PCR of CDR3 regions and iRepertoire HTBI primers, TCR beta libraries were built. One entry per CDR3 protein, called by TCRdb with MiXCR from the multiplex PCR reads. In the table there are over 650,000 distinct CDR3 sequences, about 30% of which are singletons.

The receptor comes from a female donor with Graves disease. The starting material was peripheral blood mononuclear cells (PBMCs), obtained when the disease was refractory, from a patient treated with antithyroid drugs. The chain combines TRBV7-3 with TRBJ2-6; tentatively, D is TRBD1 (6 bases). The CDR3 loop reads CASSLMGTNSGEGANVLTF. The CDR3 DNA follows: TGTGCCAGCAGCTTGATGGGAACCAACTCAGGGGAAGGGGCCAACGTCCTGACTTTC.